These 19 T cell receptor beta chains were all obtained from the same sample, sequenced in a study of blood T cells in healthy people across ages. A second PCR of 7 to 11 cycles used a sample-barcoded 5' primer and a J-beta primer mix. TCRdb analysed the 5' RACE reads with MiXCR anew, one entry per CDR3 protein. Of approximately 1,000,000 distinct CDR3 sequences listed, 45% were seen once; the top ten hold 15% to 20%. The sample was blood. These receptors all come from a woman aged 60-75 years in good health.

This clonotype was picked up one time. The chain employs TRBV27 and TRBJ2-3; 11 nucleotides match TRBD2. Losses at the gene ends were 0 bases for V and 3 bases for J; bases not matched to a gene: 2. This CDR3 contains 16 residues. Germline CDR1 reads MNHEY; CDR2 reads SMNVEV (reference sequence). The CDR3 DNA follows: TGTGCCAGCAGTTTATCGGCTAGCGGGAGGACAGATACGCAGTATTTT. It yields the protein CASSLSASGRTDTQYF.

The chain joins TRBV20-1 to TRBJ2-5, with D perhaps given as TRBD1 or TRBD2 (5 bases each). Germline CDR1 DFQATT, CDR2 SNEGSKA (reference sequence). Deletions cut 5 bases from V and 7 bases from J, with 20 bases between. The length of the CDR3 is 14 residues. This CDR3 is CSADSGPPRGTQYF. DNA for the CDR3: TGCAGTGCTGATTCGGGACCGCCGAGGGGGACCCAGTACTTC.

The J gene is TRBJ2-1, the V gene TRBV27; possibly TRBD1 for D (5 bases). CDR3 size: 15 residues. Trimming took 6 bases from V and 2 from J, leaving 14 bases between them. Looked up from germline, CDR1 is MNHEY and CDR2 is SMNVEV (reference sequence). DNA for the CDR3: TGTGCCAGCAGCTATGACAGAACAACCTACAATGAGCAGTTCTTC. Translation gives CASSYDRTTYNEQFF.

The gene calls are TRBV12-3 or TRBV12-4 and TRBJ1-5; D is unresolved. This CDR3 is built from 15 residues. The V gene lost 7 bases and the J gene lost 6 bases, with 19 bases spanning the gap. The CDR3: CASTSEHQEGQPQHF. In DNA, the CDR3 is TGTGCCAGCACCTCGGAACACCAGGAAGGTCAGCCCCAGCATTTT.

As to this clonotype: No DNA is shown, since the ends of the CDR3 on it are uncertain; the CDR3 is the one TCRdb lists. V gene TRBV20-1 combines with J gene TRBJ2-6; the table's D call, TRBD1, was not checked against the DNA. Germline CDR1 is DFQATT and CDR2 is SNEGSKA (reference sequence). The CDR3 extends over 15 residues, inclusive of both ends. The CDR3 loop reads CSAPVWGSGANVPTF.

The chain links TRBV20-1 to TRBJ2-3, with D perhaps TRBD1 or TRBD2 (6 bases each). This CDR3 is built from 16 residues. Germline V CDR1 and CDR2: DFQATT, SNEGSKA (reference sequence). V lost 5 bases and J lost 5, with 23 bases in between. Written as DNA, the CDR3 is TGCAGTGCTTACTCGGGGGCGGACGCTCGCCGAGATACGCAGTATTTT. It specifies CSAYSGADARRDTQYF.

This clonotype was recorded a few times. J is TRBJ1-2 and V is TRBV29-1, with a tentative D call TRBD1 (6 bases). This CDR3 is 12 amino acids long. Germline CDR1 SQVTM, CDR2 ANQGSEA. Trimming shortened V by 7 bases and J by 7 bases, and 16 bases separated the two germline ends. Here the CDR3 DNA reads TGCAGCGCCACAGGGTTAGTCGGTGGCTACACCTTC. Amino acids: CSATGLVGGYTF. Supplemented by reference TRBV29-1 and TRBJ1-2, the full variable domain reads SAVISQKPSRDICQRGTSLTIQCQVDSQVTMMFWYRQQPGQSLTLIATANQGSEATYESGFVIDKFPISRPNLTFSTLTVSNMSPEDSSIYLCSATGLVGGYTFGSGTRLTVV.

This chain links TRBV25-1 with TRBJ2-5; D possibly corresponds to TRBD1 (6 bases). Germline assignment: CDR1 MGHDK and CDR2 SYGVNS. V lost 5 bases to trimming and J lost 4 bases, with 17 bases between them. The length of the CDR3 is 15 residues. In DNA form, the CDR3 reads TGTGCCAGCAGTAGGTCAGGGGCCGTTCGAGAGACCCAGTACTTC. Translating it yields CASSRSGAVRETQYF.

The chain couples TRBV7-2 to TRBJ2-2; TRBD2 matches at 10 bases. The ends lost 1 base at V and 6 bases at J; junction bases unmatched: 8. The CDR3 sequence is 17 residues long. CDR1 and CDR2 from the germline V gene are SGHTA and FQGNSA. In DNA form, the CDR3 reads TGTGCCAGCAGCTTAGATCTTCCTAGCGGGAGCGCCGGGGAGCTGTTTTTT. This translates into CASSLDLPSGSAGELFF.

The chain uses TRBV5-1 and TRBJ2-3, with 11 bases lining up with TRBD1. Per germline, CDR1 SGHRS and CDR2 YFSETQ. CDR3 length equals 17 residues. The V and J ends lost 1 base and 5 bases, in that order; junction bases with no gene match: 9. The CDR3 spells CASSLTPGQGDGDTQYF. The CDR3 nucleotides read TGCGCCAGCAGCTTGACTCCGGGACAGGGGGATGGAGATACGCAGTATTTT.

CDR3 bases: TGTGCCAGCACTTTGGGGCCGTCGGGGTCGTTCAATGAGCAGTACTTC. This gives the protein CASTLGPSGSFNEQYF. The chain has TRBV21-1 and TRBJ2-5; the table assigns TRBD2, which was not confirmed against the DNA. TRBV21-1 is assigned pseudogene status. CDR3 length equals 16 residues.

In its sample, this clonotype was seen a few times. This chain connects TRBV19 to TRBJ2-1; 8 bases agree with TRBD2. The CDR3 has 14 amino acids. Germline CDR1 reads LNHDA; CDR2 reads SQIVND (reference sequence). Trimming removed 3 bases from V and 9 bases from J; junction bases left unmatched: 7. This chain's CDR3 is CASSISGKGGEQFF. The CDR3 coding sequence is TGTGCCAGTAGTATTAGCGGGAAAGGTGGTGAGCAGTTCTTC. The entire variable domain, with the rest obtained from reference TRBV19 and TRBJ2-1, is as follows: DGGITQSPKYLFRKEGQNVTLSCEQNLNHDAMYWYRQDPGQGLRLIYYSQIVNDFQKGDIAEGYSVSREKKESFPLTVTSAQKNPTAFYLCASSISGKGGEQFFGPGTRLTVL.

The chain carries TRBV27 and TRBJ2-5; TRBD2 aligns across 10 bases. Germline V gene data show CDR1 as MNHEY and CDR2 as SMNVEV (reference sequence). V shed 4 bases and J 11 bases; nucleotides not matched to a gene: 13. The CDR3 has 15 amino acids. CDR3 amino acids: CASSSKREGRNEQYF. The DNA for the CDR3 is TGTGCCAGCAGTTCAAAGCGGGAGGGTCGCAATGAGCAGTACTTC.

On this clonotype: Germline and junction disagree at one end, which may indicate a read error. The rearrangement joins TRBV19 to TRBJ2-7, with D maybe TRBD2 (6 bases). Germline-derived CDR1 and CDR2 are LNHDA and SQIVND (reference sequence). CDR3 length: 13 amino acids. CDR3 DNA sequence: TGTGCCGGTAGTATTATTAGCGGCCACGAGCAGTACTTC. Amino acids: CAGSIISGHEQYF.

This chain joins TRBV10-3 and TRBJ2-3, with unresolved D. Germline assignment: CDR1 ENHRY and CDR2 SYGVKD. V was shortened by 0 bases and J by 4 bases, with 5 bases between the two germline ends. The CDR3 extends over 13 amino acids. In DNA form, the CDR3 reads TGTGCCATCAGTGAGTCGGTGCCAGATACGCAGTATTTT. It codes for CAISESVPDTQYF.

This clonotype was counted only a few times. The V gene is TRBV28, the J gene TRBJ2-1, with TRBD2 matching 12 bases. The CDR3 sequence is 14 residues long. Germline CDR1 and CDR2: MDHEN and SYDVKM. After removal of 4 bases from V and 7 bases from J, the junction contained 2 bases not matched to a gene. Here the CDR3 reads CASSWGTSGNEQFF. The CDR3 region has the DNA TGTGCCAGCAGTTGGGGGACTAGCGGGAATGAGCAGTTCTTC.

In the case of this clonotype: The junction departs from the called germline gene at one end, perhaps through a read error. The chain combines TRBV4-2 with TRBJ2-7; D possibly corresponds to TRBD2 (6 bases). CDR3 length: 16 amino acids. Looked up from germline, CDR1 is LGHNA and CDR2 is YNFKEQ. The CDR3 DNA follows: TGTGCCAGCAGCCAGCCCCTAGCGCTCAGCTCCTGCGAGCAGTACTTC. This gives the protein CASSQPLALSSCEQYF.

V usage is TRBV27 and J usage is TRBJ1-1; a weak D match, TRBD1 (5 bases). The germline CDR1 and CDR2 sequences are MNHEY and SMNVEV (reference sequence). Trimming shortened V by 2 bases and J by 1 base, and 14 bases separated the two germline ends. The CDR3 length is 16 residues. The CDR3 protein is CASSLATGRANTEAFF. CDR3 nucleotides: TGTGCCAGCAGTTTAGCAACGGGGCGCGCGAACACTGAAGCTTTCTTT.

The rearrangement links TRBV4-2 to TRBJ2-1; tentatively, D is TRBD2 (6 bases). The CDR3 runs 23 residues. CDR1 and CDR2 from the germline V gene are LGHNA and YNFKEQ. V was shortened by 0 bases and J by 0 bases, with 30 bases between the two germline ends. In nucleotides, the CDR3 is TGTGCCAGCAGCCAAGATCTGATAGGGCGGGTCGGGAGTTCCTATGGCTCCTACAATGAGCAGTTCTTC. Translation: CASSQDLIGRVGSSYGSYNEQFF.